This TCR beta chain originates from a study of cytomegalovirus exposure and HLA in healthy donors. Study-wide points: For TCR beta chains, V- and J-gene trimming was later linked to a missense DCLRE1C variant.

Comment on this clone: What it binds is unknown.

Vbeta (60) and Jbeta (13) primers were used in the PCR. TCRdb's table, derived via immunoSEQ multiplex PCR, lists solely in-frame clones and lacks some. The sample has 95,000 to 150,000 clones, more than 60% seen once. The length of the CDR3 is 17 residues. Per germline, CDR1 SGDLS and CDR2 YYNGEE. With 2 bases clipped from V and 4 bases from J, the junction kept 5 bases outside the gene matches. This receptor was identified in a woman between 55 and 75 years old in good health and CMV-seropositive. This sequence joins TRBV9 and TRBJ2-1, with 14 bases aligning to TRBD2. The sequencing sample was made of PBMCs. This CDR3 reads CASSVGLAGAIYNEQFF. DNA of the CDR3: TGTGCCAGCAGCGTGGGACTAGCGGGAGCGATATACAATGAGCAGTTCTTC.